These 28 T cell receptor beta chains were all obtained from the same sample, sequenced in a study of shared clonotypes between healthy human individuals. The method was immunoSEQ multiplex PCR; TCRdb's version includes in-frame clones alone and lacks a portion of them. The top ten hold roughly 0.35% of the sample, which has 1.6 million or so clones, around 98.5% seen once. The sequenced sample consisted of naive CD4+ T cells sorted from blood. Specified subset: CD45RA+ positively selected. Source of these receptors: a man aged 30 to 39 in good health.

The chain's CDR3 is CASSETSGESDTQYF. CDR3 bases: TGTGCCAGCAGCGAGACTAGCGGGGAATCAGATACGCAGTATTTT. The rearrangement joins TRBV14 to TRBJ2-3; 11 nucleotides match TRBD2. The CDR3 totals 15 residues. From germline, CDR1 is SGHDN and CDR2 FVKESK. V shed 5 bases and J 4 bases; nucleotides not matched to a gene: 5. Full variable domain (rest looked up from reference TRBV14 and TRBJ2-3): EAGVTQFPSHSVIEKGQTVTLRCDPISGHDNLYWYRRVMGKEIKFLLHFVKESKQDESGMPNNRFLAERTGGTYSTLKVQPAELEDSGVYFCASSETSGESDTQYFGPGTRLTVL.

The chain links TRBV28 to TRBJ2-1, with 8 bases aligning to TRBD2. This CDR3 contains 18 residues. CDR1 and CDR2 from the germline V gene are MDHEN and SYDVKM. J was trimmed by 7 bases and V by 7 bases; bases with no gene match: 21. CDR3 sequence: CASNSPEALAVNGNEQFF. The CDR3 DNA is TGTGCCAGCAATTCCCCGGAGGCACTAGCGGTAAATGGGAATGAGCAGTTCTTC. Supplemented by reference TRBV28 and TRBJ2-1, the full variable domain reads DVKVTQSSRYLVKRTGEKVFLECVQDMDHENMFWYRQDPGLGLRLIYFSYDVKMKEKGDIPEGYSVSREKKERFSLILESASTNQTSMYLCASNSPEALAVNGNEQFFGPGTRLTVL.

In this sample, this clone turned up once. The J gene is TRBJ2-2, the V gene TRBV7-3; the D is unclear. This CDR3 has 13 amino acids. The germline V gene encodes CDR1 SGHTA and CDR2 FQGTGA. Trimming stripped 6 bases from V and 0 bases from J, with 5 bases between. As DNA, the CDR3 is TGTGCCAGCAGAGGCGCGAACACCGGGGAGCTGTTTTTT. It translates to CASRGANTGELFF.

Details on this clone: This CDR3 is also generated by other DNA sequences in the sample. This chain joins TRBV19 and TRBJ2-7; 12 positions match TRBD2. The CDR3 is made up of 14 amino acids. V was clipped by 6 bases and J by 4 bases; unmatched bases: 4. Germline V CDR1 and CDR2: LNHDA, SQIVND (reference sequence). CDR3 sequence (DNA): TGTGCCAGTAGCCGGACTAGCGGGATTTACGAGCAGTACTTC. It is translated as CASSRTSGIYEQYF.

CDR3 protein: CSGLLSYEQYF. Here the CDR3 DNA reads TGCAGCGGGCTCCTCTCCTACGAGCAGTACTTC. This chain joins TRBV29-1 and TRBJ2-7; no definite D call. The CDR3 spans 11 residues. CDR1 and CDR2 from the germline V gene are SQVTM and ANQGSEA. Trimming removed 7 bases from V and 0 bases from J, with 7 bases in between.

The chain uses TRBV19 and TRBJ2-1; TRBD1 is a possible D gene (6 bases). CDR1 is LNHDA, CDR2 SQIVND, per germline (reference sequence). V gave up 6 bases and J gave up 1 base, with 22 bases separating them. The CDR3 totals 18 residues. The CDR3 coding sequence is TGTGCCAGTAGCCGACTTGGGGGCGGCATGAATTCCTACAATGAGCAGTTCTTC. Amino acid sequence: CASSRLGGGMNSYNEQFF.

In DNA form, the CDR3 reads TGCGCCAGCAGCGCACCGAAGGGTGGAACTGAAGCTTTCTTT. Encoded protein: CASSAPKGGTEAFF. The chain is built from TRBV4-1 and TRBJ1-1, with D hard to call. The CDR3 sequence is 14 residues long. V was trimmed by 5 bases and J by 5 bases, leaving 15 bases between them. The germline gives CDR1 MGHRA, CDR2 YSYEKL.

The chain combines TRBV27 with TRBJ2-3; 7 bases are a match to TRBD2. The V gene end was trimmed by 3 bases and the J gene end by 0 bases; junction bases not matched to a gene: 6. CDR3 length: 16 amino acids. In germline, CDR1 is MNHEY, CDR2 SMNVEV (reference sequence). CDR3 sequence (DNA): TGTGCCAGCAGTTTTTCTAGCGGAACTAGCACAGATACGCAGTATTTT. Translation: CASSFSSGTSTDTQYF.

The chain links TRBV27 to TRBJ2-7; no definite D call. CDR1 is MNHEY, CDR2 SMNVEV, per germline (reference sequence). The CDR3 spans 12 residues. Deletions cut 4 bases from V and 6 bases from J, with 10 bases between. CDR3 bases: TGTGCCAGCAGTTCCCTCGGGCTCGAGCAGTACTTC. Amino acid sequence: CASSSLGLEQYF.

This chain links TRBV5-4 with TRBJ1-2; the D is unclear. Looked up from germline, CDR1 is SGHNT and CDR2 is YYREEE (reference sequence). The CDR3 extends over 14 amino acids. V lost 1 base and J 6 bases, leaving 13 bases between the germline ends. CDR3 sequence reads: CASSLIGEPNGYTF. Written as DNA, the CDR3 is TGTGCCAGCAGCTTGATTGGGGAACCAAATGGCTACACCTTC. Full variable domain (outside the CDR3, taken from reference TRBV5-4 and TRBJ1-2): ETGVTQSPTHLIKTRGQQVTLRCSSQSGHNTVSWYQQALGQGPQFIFQYYREEENGRGNFPPRFSGLQFPNYSSELNVNALELDDSALYLCASSLIGEPNGYTFGSGTRLTVV.

The rearrangement joins TRBV9 to TRBJ1-2; possible D gene TRBD1, 6 bases. Germline CDR1 reads SGDLS; CDR2 reads YYNGEE. The CDR3 runs 16 residues. V was shortened by 0 bases and J by 8 bases, with 20 bases between the two germline ends. The CDR3 region is CASSVEPFGGNGGYTF. For the CDR3, the DNA is TGTGCCAGCAGCGTAGAACCCTTCGGGGGCAACGGAGGCTACACCTTC.

The V and J genes are TRBV7-9 and TRBJ2-7, with TRBD2 matching over 11 bases. The CDR3 is made up of 17 amino acids. With V trimmed by 5 bases and J by 7 bases, 16 bases remained unmatched. Germline V CDR1 and CDR2: SEHNR, FQNEAQ (reference sequence). The CDR3 bases are TGTGCCAGCAGCGACGCCGGGACTAGCGGCCCGATATGGGAGCAGTACTTC. This gives the protein CASSDAGTSGPIWEQYF.

This clone was recorded once. The J gene is TRBJ2-5, the V gene TRBV2; D remains unclear. Germline CDR1 and CDR2: SNHLY and FYNNEI. The V gene lost 1 base and the J gene lost 1 base, with 10 bases spanning the gap. The CDR3 totals 15 residues. The CDR3 DNA is TGTGCCAGCAGTGAAGGAAGACGGATCCAAGAGACCCAGTACTTC. It codes for CASSEGRRIQETQYF.

V usage is TRBV7-6 and J usage is TRBJ1-5, with 7 bases aligning to TRBD1. Per germline, CDR1 SGHVS and CDR2 FNYEAQ. V was clipped by 0 bases and J by 5 bases; unmatched bases: 1. There are 14 residues in the CDR3. Here the CDR3 DNA reads TGTGCCAGCAGCTTAGCCCAGGGGGATCAGCCCCAGCATTTT. This gives the protein CASSLAQGDQPQHF.

The rearrangement links TRBV9 to TRBJ1-3; possible D gene TRBD1, 5 bases. The V gene's germline CDR1 is SGDLS and CDR2 YYNGEE. V lost 4 bases, J lost 4 bases, and 18 bases lay in between. The CDR3 is 16 residues long. CDR3 protein: CASSPPGGTGGNTIYF. In DNA form, the CDR3 reads TGTGCCAGCAGCCCACCGGGGGGAACGGGAGGAAACACCATATATTTT.

This sequence joins TRBV5-1 and TRBJ2-1; D uncertain. The V gene's germline CDR1 is SGHRS and CDR2 YFSETQ. V lost 4 bases, J lost 0 bases, and 17 bases lay in between. The CDR3 loop spans 17 amino acids. CDR3 sequence: CASSHRTARSSYNEQFF. CDR3 nucleotide sequence: TGCGCCAGCAGCCACCGTACAGCCCGGAGCTCCTACAATGAGCAGTTCTTC. Looking up the rest from reference TRBV5-1 and TRBJ2-1 gives the full variable domain: KAGVTQTPRYLIKTRGQQVTLSCSPISGHRSVSWYQQTPGQGLQFLFEYFSETQRNKGNFPGRFSGRQFSNSRSEMNVSTLELGDSALYLCASSHRTARSSYNEQFFGPGTRLTVL.

CDR3 loop: CASSYGLAGTPGSEQFF. In DNA form, the CDR3 reads TGCGCCAGCAGCTACGGACTAGCGGGAACACCTGGGAGTGAGCAGTTCTTC. J is TRBJ2-1 and V is TRBV5-1; 12 bases fit TRBD2. The CDR3 contains 17 residues. Per germline, CDR1 SGHRS and CDR2 YFSETQ. The V segment lost 3 bases and the J segment 9 bases; nucleotides outside the gene matches: 13.

This chain joins TRBV7-3 and TRBJ2-2; 8 bases match TRBD1. From germline, CDR1 is SGHTA and CDR2 FQGTGA. The CDR3 is made up of 13 amino acids. J was trimmed by 9 bases and V by 4 bases; bases with no gene match: 4. The CDR3 loop reads CASSWTGKRELFF. The CDR3 bases are TGTGCCAGCAGCTGGACAGGGAAGCGGGAGCTGTTTTTT.

This rearrangement joins TRBV28 to TRBJ2-1; possibly TRBD2 for D (6 bases). CDR3 size: 13 residues. With 5 bases removed from V and 3 bases from J, the gap between germline ends came to 8 bases. Per germline, CDR1 MDHEN and CDR2 SYDVKM. The CDR3 sequence: CASSPEGYNEQFF. CDR3 DNA: TGTGCCAGCAGTCCGGAGGGCTACAATGAGCAGTTCTTC. Combining the CDR3 with reference TRBV28 and TRBJ2-1 gives the whole variable domain DVKVTQSSRYLVKRTGEKVFLECVQDMDHENMFWYRQDPGLGLRLIYFSYDVKMKEKGDIPEGYSVSREKKERFSLILESASTNQTSMYLCASSPEGYNEQFFGPGTRLTVL.

The chain employs TRBV18 and TRBJ2-7; the match to TRBD2 covers 8 bases. The CDR3 totals 16 residues. The germline gives CDR1 KGHSH, CDR2 LQKENI. J lost 5 bases, V lost 6 bases, and 15 bases had no gene match. As DNA, the CDR3 is TGTGCCAGCTCGAAATACAAGCGGGAGAATGTCGACGAGCAGTACTTC. This encodes CASSKYKRENVDEQYF.

V is TRBV10-3 and J is TRBJ2-2; a weak D match, TRBD2 (5 bases). From germline, CDR1 is ENHRY and CDR2 SYGVKD. The CDR3 totals 14 residues. V lost 2 bases and J lost 6, with 10 bases in between. CDR3 in DNA: TGTGCCATCAGTGAGGTTGAGGGTGCCGGGGAGCTGTTTTTT. Translation gives CAISEVEGAGELFF.

This chain joins TRBV2 and TRBJ2-7; D remains ambiguous. This CDR3 contains 16 residues. CDR1 SNHLY and CDR2 FYNNEI come from the germline V gene. Trimming pared 1 base from V and 0 bases from J, leaving 13 bases between. The CDR3: CASSEGGSRSSYEQYF. DNA of the CDR3: TGTGCCAGCAGTGAAGGAGGCTCTAGGAGCTCCTACGAGCAGTACTTC.

A note on this clone: Germline is not matched at one junction end, which may reflect a read error. V gene TRBV2 combines with J gene TRBJ1-4, with 8 bases fitting TRBD1. The CDR3 consists of 13 residues. The V gene's germline CDR1 is SNHLY and CDR2 FYNNEI. CDR3 amino acids: CASTPGQELFRVF. As DNA, the CDR3 is TGTGCCAGCACCCCGGGACAGGAGCTTTTTCGGGTTTTT.

The chain uses TRBV9 and TRBJ2-1; 7 bases agree with TRBD1. Trimming cost V 2 bases and J 10 bases; bases outside gene matches: 6. This CDR3 region has 13 residues. Germline CDR1 is SGDLS and CDR2 is YYNGEE. CDR3 residues: CASSVPTGNEQFF. The CDR3 DNA reads as TGTGCCAGCAGCGTCCCGACAGGGAACGAGCAGTTCTTC. Full variable domain (missing parts from reference TRBV9 and TRBJ2-1): DSGVTQTPKHLITATGQRVTLRCSPRSGDLSVYWYQQSLDQGLQFLIQYYNGEERAKGNILERFSAQQFPDLHSELNLSSLELGDSALYFCASSVPTGNEQFFGPGTRLTVL.

The J gene is TRBJ2-1, the V gene TRBV28, with D possibly TRBD2 on 5 matching bases. The CDR3 extends over 14 amino acids. CDR1 and CDR2 (germline): MDHEN, SYDVKM. Trimming shortened V by 3 bases and J by 4 bases, and 10 bases separated the two germline ends. The CDR3 loop is CASSFRGLYNEQFF. CDR3 bases: TGTGCCAGCAGTTTTCGCGGGCTTTACAATGAGCAGTTCTTC. The full variable domain, in which reference TRBV28 and TRBJ2-1 provide the parts outside the CDR3, is DVKVTQSSRYLVKRTGEKVFLECVQDMDHENMFWYRQDPGLGLRLIYFSYDVKMKEKGDIPEGYSVSREKKERFSLILESASTNQTSMYLCASSFRGLYNEQFFGPGTRLTVL.

The chain is built from TRBV6-1 and TRBJ1-5, with D maybe TRBD1 (5 bases). Germline assignment: CDR1 MNHNS and CDR2 SASEGT. The CDR3 consists of 13 residues. V lost 6 bases, J lost 10 bases, and 16 bases lay in between. CDR3 sequence (DNA): TGTGCCAGCAGAGTCGACAGCCCGGGACCCCAGCATTTT. This encodes CASRVDSPGPQHF.

The chain recombines TRBV5-5 with TRBJ1-5; 7 bases agree with TRBD1. CDR3 length equals 14 residues. The J segment lost 9 bases and the V segment lost 0 bases, leaving 6 bases of the junction unmatched. Germline V gene sequence: CDR1 SGHKS, CDR2 YYEKEE (reference sequence). This CDR3 is CASSLEQGLRPQHF. DNA for the CDR3: TGTGCCAGCAGCTTGGAACAGGGGCTCCGGCCCCAGCATTTT.

The CDR3 is CASSLGVGIHSGANVLTF. For the CDR3, the DNA is TGTGCCAGCAGCTTAGGTGTAGGGATCCACTCTGGGGCCAACGTCCTGACTTTC. V and J are TRBV7-9 and TRBJ2-6, with no clear D. Trimming took off 1 base at V and 0 bases at J, with 13 bases between the two ends. The germline CDR1 and CDR2 sequences are SEHNR and FQNEAQ (reference sequence). The CDR3 has 18 amino acids.